A single sample gave rise to the 23 T cell receptor beta chains below, sequenced in a study of OX40 agonist ivuxolimab in advanced cancers. The data were produced by immunoSEQ multiplex PCR, yet TCRdb's version contains in-frame clones alone and is incomplete. The table has about 73,000 clones, 80% to 95% seen once; the top ten hold roughly 0.54%. Source: CD4+ or CD8+ T cells sorted from blood, taken in a trial of the OX40 agonist ivuxolimab. These receptors all stem from an adult with an advanced solid tumor such as melanoma, head and neck, liver or kidney cancer.

The chain is built from TRBV28 and TRBJ2-7; the D call may be TRBD1 or TRBD2 (6 bases each). V was cut by 3 bases and J by 6 bases, with 18 bases left in between. The CDR3 runs to 15 residues. Germline loops: CDR1 MDHEN, CDR2 SYDVKM. Here the CDR3 reads CASSFAGTGASEQYF. CDR3 nucleotide sequence: TGTGCCAGCAGTTTTGCTGGTACGGGGGCGAGCGAGCAGTACTTC.

This chain joins TRBV4-1 and TRBJ2-5, with 9 bases identical to TRBD1. V dropped 3 bases and J dropped 4; count of bases not matched to a gene: 9. This CDR3 is built from 16 residues. Germline assignment: CDR1 MGHRA and CDR2 YSYEKL. CDR3: CASSQPDRGSGETQYF. The CDR3 region has the DNA TGCGCCAGCAGCCAGCCGGACAGGGGTAGTGGAGAGACCCAGTACTTC.

This clone was observed a few times. V is TRBV6-4 and J is TRBJ2-3; D is undetermined. CDR1 and CDR2 from the germline V gene are MRHNA and SNTAGT. There are 15 residues in the CDR3. Between the trimmed V and J ends, which lost 4 bases and 6 bases, there was a span of 17 bases. The CDR3 nucleotides read TGTGCCAGCAGTGTAGGGCCAGCGTCAAGGGATACGCAGTATTTT. Protein sequence: CASSVGPASRDTQYF.

This rearrangement joins TRBV29-1 to TRBJ2-2; D is unclear. Germline assignment: CDR1 SQVTM and CDR2 ANQGSEA. CDR3 length: 13 residues. V lost 6 bases and J 4 bases, leaving 12 bases between the germline ends. Written as DNA, the CDR3 is TGCAGCGTCGGTCCCTCGTCCACCGGGGAGCTGTTTTTT. Its translation is CSVGPSSTGELFF.

The sample holds one count of this clone. This chain links TRBV21-1 with TRBJ2-7. TRBV21-1 is reported as a pseudogene. The CDR3 runs 14 residues. The CDR3 loop is CASRITRLVGEQYF. The CDR3 DNA follows: TGTGCCAGCAGAATTACAAGGTTAGTCGGCGAGCAGTACTTC.

The chain is built from TRBV5-4 and TRBJ2-2; the D gene is possibly TRBD2 (5 bases). V gave up 0 bases and J gave up 6 bases, with 12 bases separating them. This CDR3 has 15 residues. From germline, CDR1 is SGHNT and CDR2 YYREEE (reference sequence). The CDR3 here is CASSLGLAKAGELFF. The CDR3 nucleotides are TGTGCCAGCAGCTTGGGGCTAGCTAAGGCCGGGGAGCTGTTTTTT.

In this sample, this clone is medium-sized. CDR3 region: CSVVKTGRNTEAFF. Here the CDR3 DNA reads TGCAGCGTTGTAAAAACAGGAAGGAACACTGAAGCTTTCTTT. The rearrangement links TRBV29-1 to TRBJ1-1, with D possibly being TRBD1 (5 bases). The CDR3 loop spans 14 amino acids. Germline CDR1 and CDR2: SQVTM and ANQGSEA. V was pared by 4 bases and J by 1 base, with 13 bases between.

The rearrangement joins TRBV6-1 to TRBJ1-3; 9 nucleotides align to TRBD1. V lost 2 bases, J lost 2 bases, and 7 bases stayed unmatched. The CDR3 has 17 residues. Germline-derived CDR1 and CDR2 are MNHNS and SASEGT. CDR3 coding DNA: TGTGCCAGCAGTGAACCGGGACAGGGTTATCCTGGAAACACCATATATTTT. Translating gives CASSEPGQGYPGNTIYF.

The chain carries TRBV6-5 and TRBJ1-2; tentatively, D is TRBD1 (5 bases). V gave up 0 bases and J gave up 2 bases, with 7 bases separating them. The CDR3 length is 14 residues. In germline, CDR1 is MNHEY, CDR2 SVGAGI. The CDR3 coding sequence is TGTGCCAGCAGTTACTCGCGGGGGAACTATGGCTACACCTTC. This gives the protein CASSYSRGNYGYTF.

The J gene is TRBJ2-3, the V gene TRBV7-2; 7 bases are shared with TRBD2. The germline gives CDR1 SGHTA, CDR2 FQGNSA. The CDR3 has 16 residues. V was pared by 3 bases and J by 0 bases, with 6 bases of the junction left unmatched. CDR3 amino acids: CASSFRTRGSTDTQYF. The CDR3 bases are TGTGCCAGCAGCTTTCGGACTAGAGGAAGCACAGATACGCAGTATTTT.

This clone was seen a few times. CDR3 sequence (DNA): TGTGCCAGCAGCATAAGCTCTGGAAACACCATATATTTT. Amino acids: CASSISSGNTIYF. This rearrangement joins TRBV5-6 to TRBJ1-3; D gene ambiguous. Per germline, CDR1 SGHDT and CDR2 YYEEEE. The CDR3 sequence is 13 residues long. Trimming cost V 4 bases and J 0 bases, with 5 bases left between them.

The chain combines TRBV19 with TRBJ2-6, with D possibly matching TRBD1 (6 bases). The CDR3 is 15 residues long. Trimming removed 5 bases from V and 3 bases from J, with 11 bases in between. CDR1 and CDR2 from the germline V gene are LNHDA and SQIVND (reference sequence). DNA for the CDR3: TGTGCCAGTAGTCAACAGGGAAATGGGGCCAACGTCCTGACTTTC. It translates to CASSQQGNGANVLTF.

The rearrangement uses TRBV5-1 and TRBJ2-1; D tentatively fits TRBD1 or TRBD2 (6 bases each). Germline CDR1 and CDR2: SGHRS and YFSETQ. The V end lost 4 bases, the J end lost 15 bases, and 17 bases lay between the germline ends. This CDR3 spans 12 amino acids. CDR3 sequence reads: CASSLEGGDRFF. CDR3 coding DNA: TGCGCCAGCAGCCTAGAGGGGGGAGATCGGTTCTTC.

The rearrangement links TRBV6-6 to TRBJ2-5; a possible D gene is TRBD2 (5 bases). The V gene's germline CDR1 is MNHNY and CDR2 SVGAGI (reference sequence). The V end was cut by 7 bases, the J end by 11 bases, with 23 bases between. The CDR3 contains 14 residues. The CDR3 DNA is TGTGCCAGCACGGAGGTTTCATTGGTGAGGGAGCAGTACTTC. It codes for CASTEVSLVREQYF.

The chain joins TRBV7-2 to TRBJ2-5; D remains unclear. Germline loops: CDR1 SGHTA, CDR2 FQGNSA. The CDR3 is 13 residues long. Trimming stripped 6 bases from V and 5 bases from J, with 13 bases between. Here the CDR3 reads CASSPDRMETQYF. In nucleotides, the CDR3 is TGTGCCAGCAGTCCGGACCGGATGGAGACCCAGTACTTC. Looking up the rest from reference TRBV7-2 and TRBJ2-5 gives the full variable domain: GAGVSQSPSNKVTEKGKDVELRCDPISGHTALYWYRQSLGQGLEFLIYFQGNSAPDKSGLPSDRFSAERTGGSVSTLTIQRTQQEDSAVYLCASSPDRMETQYFGPGTRLLVL.

The rearrangement links TRBV19 to TRBJ2-1; tentatively, D is TRBD1 or TRBD2 (5 bases each). The CDR3 has 14 amino acids. Trimming took off 4 bases at V and 8 bases at J, with 15 bases between the two ends. From germline, CDR1 is LNHDA and CDR2 SQIVND (reference sequence). CDR3 amino acids: CASSSPGAYDEQFF. DNA of the CDR3: TGTGCCAGTAGTAGTCCCGGGGCTTACGATGAGCAGTTCTTC.

This chain links TRBV7-6 with TRBJ1-3; no definite D call. This CDR3 has 15 residues. V was trimmed by 1 base and J by 0 bases, leaving 7 bases between them. Germline-derived CDR1 and CDR2 are SGHVS and FNYEAQ. The chain's CDR3 is CASSLGANSGNTIYF. For the CDR3, the DNA is TGTGCCAGCAGCTTAGGCGCAAACTCTGGAAACACCATATATTTT.

This chain uses TRBV7-3 with TRBJ2-2, with a weak D call TRBD1 (6 bases). Deletions cut 5 bases from V and 5 bases from J, with 15 bases between. This CDR3 spans 15 amino acids. Per germline, CDR1 SGHTA and CDR2 FQGTGA. The CDR3 here is CASSPGQPRTGELFF. CDR3 bases: TGTGCCAGCAGCCCCGGACAGCCCCGGACCGGGGAGCTGTTTTTT.

The J gene is TRBJ2-5, the V gene TRBV14, with D uncertain. V was clipped by 2 bases and J by 0 bases, with 10 bases between them. This CDR3 has 15 residues. Germline V lookup: CDR1 SGHDN, CDR2 FVKESK. In nucleotides, the CDR3 is TGTGCCAGCAGCCAACAGCGATACAACCAAGAGACCCAGTACTTC. Protein: CASSQQRYNQETQYF.

CDR3 DNA sequence: TGTGCCAGCAGTGAAGCGCTTGGGTCCACCGGGGAGCTGTTTTTT. Translating gives CASSEALGSTGELFF. V gene TRBV2 combines with J gene TRBJ2-2, with no clear D. The CDR3 has 15 residues. V was trimmed by 0 bases and J by 4 bases, leaving 9 bases between them. Looked up from germline, CDR1 is SNHLY and CDR2 is FYNNEI. The full variable domain, completed using reference TRBV2 and TRBJ2-2, is EPEVTQTPSHQVTQMGQEVILRCVPISNHLYFYWYRQILGQKVEFLVSFYNNEISEKSEIFDDQFSVERPDGSNFTLKIRSTKLEDSAMYFCASSEALGSTGELFFGEGSRLTVL.

The V and J genes are TRBV6-1 and TRBJ2-1, with 9 positions matching TRBD2. Germline values: CDR1 MNHNS, CDR2 SASEGT. Trimming cost V 10 bases and J 7 bases; bases outside gene matches: 14. This CDR3 spans 15 amino acids. The CDR3 reads CATRGLAGVINEQFF. The CDR3, as DNA: TGTGCCACCCGAGGCTTAGCGGGAGTTATAAATGAGCAGTTCTTC.

V usage is TRBV25-1 and J usage is TRBJ2-1; the match to TRBD2 covers 11 bases. CDR3 length: 15 amino acids. Germline-derived CDR1 and CDR2 are MGHDK and SYGVNS. The V gene end was trimmed by 3 bases and the J gene end by 10 bases; junction bases not matched to a gene: 8. CDR3 coding DNA: TGTGCCAGCAGTGACCCCGGACTAGCGGGCGGCGAGCAGTTCTTC. Its protein is CASSDPGLAGGEQFF.

The V and J genes are TRBV6-5 and TRBJ2-5; a possible D gene is TRBD1 (5 bases). The V end lost 6 bases, the J end lost 5 bases, and 7 bases lay between the germline ends. The CDR3 has 11 amino acids. CDR1 and CDR2 from the germline V gene are MNHEY and SVGAGI. The CDR3 nucleotides read TGTGCCAGCAGGGGGCTGGAGACCCAGTACTTC. Translated, it gives CASRGLETQYF.